The rows below give T cell receptor beta chains drawn from one sample of a study of T cells in Graves' hyperthyroidism and ophthalmopathy. TCRdb called the multiplex PCR reads again in MiXCR, with one record for every CDR3 protein. The repertoire holds about 410,000 distinct CDR3 sequences, with about 14% as singletons. The sample was blood. All receptors come from a man between 18 and 29 years old with Graves' ophthalmopathy. Both conserved end residues are part of each CDR3. D genes are given only for firm matches. The size entry is marked missing in some rows and otherwise reads once, few, many or a size class.

v_gene: TRBV7-8; abundance: many; j_gene: TRBJ2-3; d_gene: .; CDR3aa: CASSLRRLRGSTDTQYF; CDR3nt: TGTGCCAGCAGCTTACGCCGGCTGAGGGGAAGCACAGATACGCAGTATTTT
v_gene: TRBV7-6; abundance: many; j_gene: TRBJ2-1; d_gene: .; CDR3aa: CASSSTGHEQFF; CDR3nt: TGTGCCAGCAGCTCAACAGGACATGAGCAGTTCTTC
v_gene: TRBV29-1; abundance: many; j_gene: TRBJ2-3; d_gene: TRBD2; CDR3aa: CSVDPSRERTDTQYF; CDR3nt: TGCAGCGTTGACCCTTCGCGGGAGCGGACAGATACGCAGTATTTT
v_gene: TRBV7-9; abundance: many; j_gene: TRBJ2-7; d_gene: .; CDR3aa: CASSLVVEGAKEQYF; CDR3nt: TGTGCCAGCAGCTTAGTCGTGGAGGGGGCTAAAGAGCAGTACTTC
v_gene: TRBV6-1; abundance: many; j_gene: TRBJ1-1; d_gene: TRBD1; CDR3aa: CASSTRDRGRQNTEAFF; CDR3nt: TGTGCCAGCAGTACCCGGGACAGGGGGAGACAGAACACTGAAGCTTTCTTT
v_gene: TRBV5-1; abundance: .; j_gene: TRBJ2-7; d_gene: .; CDR3aa: CASSLESVYSYEQYF; CDR3nt: TGCGCCAGCAGCTTGGAATCAGTGTACTCCTACGAGCAGTACTTC
v_gene: TRBV29-1; abundance: many; j_gene: TRBJ1-1; d_gene: .; CDR3aa: CSVAAVGDQKAFF; CDR3nt: TGCAGCGTTGCGGCAGTGGGGGATCAAAAAGCTTTCTTT
v_gene: TRBV5-5; abundance: .; j_gene: TRBJ2-5; d_gene: .; CDR3aa: CASGLAKATDQETQYF; CDR3nt: TGTGCCAGCGGCTTGGCCAAGGCGACAGACCAAGAGACCCAGTACTTC
v_gene: TRBV6-1; abundance: .; j_gene: TRBJ2-2; d_gene: .; CDR3aa: CASSGVNTGELLF; CDR3nt: TGTGCCAGCAGTGGAGTGAACACCGGGGAGCTGCTTTTT
v_gene: TRBV25-1; abundance: few; j_gene: TRBJ1-2; d_gene: .; CDR3aa: CASWGSTGGYTF; CDR3nt: TGTGCCAGCTGGGGCTCGACGGGGGGCTACACCTTC
v_gene: TRBV7-2; abundance: many; j_gene: TRBJ2-1; d_gene: TRBD2; CDR3aa: CASSLTSGTREFF; CDR3nt: TGTGCCAGCAGCTTAACCTCCGGGACTAGAGAGTTCTTC
v_gene: TRBV7-9; abundance: .; j_gene: TRBJ2-1; d_gene: TRBD1; CDR3aa: CASSSGTGKGEQFF; CDR3nt: TGTGCCAGCAGCTCTGGGACAGGGAAGGGCGAGCAGTTCTTC
v_gene: TRBV3-1; abundance: few; j_gene: TRBJ2-2; d_gene: TRBD1; CDR3aa: CASSQVFQGAITGELFF; CDR3nt: TGTGCCAGCAGCCAAGTATTCCAGGGGGCGATAACCGGGGAGCTGTTTTTT
v_gene: TRBV11-3; abundance: many; j_gene: TRBJ2-7; d_gene: .; CDR3aa: CASSLEGGDTYEQYF; CDR3nt: TGTGCCAGCAGCTTAGAGGGGGGGGACACTTACGAGCAGTACTTC
v_gene: TRBV6-1; abundance: few; j_gene: TRBJ2-2; d_gene: .; CDR3aa: CASGKNTGELFF; CDR3nt: TGTGCCAGCGGGAAGAACACCGGGGAGCTGTTTTTT
v_gene: TRBV20-1; abundance: few; j_gene: TRBJ1-2; d_gene: .; CDR3aa: CSARGPPLRGLLGYGYTF; CDR3nt: TGCAGTGCTAGAGGTCCGCCTTTAAGGGGGTTACTAGGCTATGGCTACACCTTC
v_gene: TRBV24-1; abundance: many; j_gene: TRBJ2-3; d_gene: TRBD1; CDR3aa: CATSEPRQGTHTDTQYF; CDR3nt: TGTGCCACCAGTGAACCCAGACAGGGGACCCACACAGATACGCAGTATTTT
v_gene: TRBV3-1; abundance: many; j_gene: TRBJ2-1; d_gene: TRBD2; CDR3aa: CASTGTSEQFF; CDR3nt: TGTGCCAGCACAGGGACTAGTGAGCAGTTCTTC
v_gene: TRBV4-1; abundance: .; j_gene: TRBJ1-4; d_gene: TRBD1; CDR3aa: CASSQPTRGQNEKLFF; CDR3nt: TGCGCCAGCAGCCAACCCACCCGGGGACAGAATGAAAAACTGTTTTTT
v_gene: TRBV4-1; abundance: .; j_gene: TRBJ2-1; d_gene: .; CDR3aa: CASRNRGGNEQFF; CDR3nt: TGCGCCAGCAGAAACAGGGGGGGGAATGAGCAGTTCTTC
v_gene: TRBV11-2; abundance: many; j_gene: TRBJ1-5; d_gene: .; CDR3aa: CASSLTGGVNQPQHF; CDR3nt: TGTGCCAGCAGCTTGACTGGGGGCGTCAATCAGCCCCAGCATTTT
v_gene: TRBV7-8; abundance: few; j_gene: TRBJ2-5; d_gene: TRBD2; CDR3aa: CASSSRTSGGLKTQYF; CDR3nt: TGTGCCAGCAGCTCTCGGACTAGCGGGGGGTTAAAGACCCAGTACTTC
v_gene: TRBV11-2; abundance: many; j_gene: TRBJ2-5; d_gene: TRBD2; CDR3aa: CASSSRGGLAGLQETQYF; CDR3nt: TGTGCCAGCAGCTCCAGAGGGGGACTAGCGGGCCTCCAAGAGACCCAGTACTTC
v_gene: TRBV6-4; abundance: .; j_gene: TRBJ2-4; d_gene: .; CDR3aa: CASSITGTNIQYF; CDR3nt: TGTGCCAGCAGTATCACCGGGACAAACATTCAGTACTTC
v_gene: TRBV2; abundance: many; j_gene: TRBJ2-7; d_gene: .; CDR3aa: CASNTGDYEQYF; CDR3nt: TGTGCCAGCAATACAGGTGACTACGAGCAGTACTTC
v_gene: TRBV6-1; abundance: many; j_gene: TRBJ1-6; d_gene: .; CDR3aa: CASSEAPTNSPLHF; CDR3nt: TGTGCCAGCAGTGAAGCCCCGACTAATTCACCCCTCCACTTT
v_gene: TRBV9; abundance: few; j_gene: TRBJ2-3; d_gene: TRBD2; CDR3aa: CASSPPVAGDTQYF; CDR3nt: TGTGCCAGCAGCCCTCCGGTAGCGGGAGATACGCAGTATTTT
v_gene: TRBV30; abundance: many; j_gene: TRBJ1-1; d_gene: .; CDR3aa: CAWIGFRSTEAFF; CDR3nt: TGTGCCTGGATAGGCTTCAGGAGCACTGAAGCTTTCTTT
v_gene: TRBV20-1; abundance: many; j_gene: TRBJ2-7; d_gene: .; CDR3aa: CSASIEGSEQYF; CDR3nt: TGCAGTGCTAGTATTGAGGGTTCCGAGCAGTACTTC
v_gene: TRBV7-2; abundance: many; j_gene: TRBJ2-5; d_gene: TRBD1; CDR3aa: CASSMTGVETQYF; CDR3nt: TGTGCCAGCAGCATGACAGGGGTAGAGACCCAGTACTTC
v_gene: TRBV5-6; abundance: .; j_gene: TRBJ2-7; d_gene: TRBD2; CDR3aa: CASSLSGGGRAYEQYF; CDR3nt: TGTGCCAGCAGCTTGTCCGGGGGCGGGAGGGCCTACGAGCAGTACTTC
v_gene: TRBV20-1; abundance: few; j_gene: TRBJ1-3; d_gene: .; CDR3aa: CSATQGARTIYF; CDR3nt: TGCAGTGCTACACAGGGAGCAAGGACCATATATTTT
v_gene: TRBV27; abundance: few; j_gene: TRBJ2-5; d_gene: .; CDR3aa: CASMHQAGIQETQYF; CDR3nt: TGTGCCAGCATGCATCAGGCAGGCATCCAAGAGACCCAGTACTTC
v_gene: TRBV13; abundance: many; j_gene: TRBJ2-5; d_gene: .; CDR3aa: CASSLGRGVQETQYF; CDR3nt: TGTGCCAGCAGCTTAGGCCGTGGTGTCCAAGAGACCCAGTACTTC
v_gene: TRBV6-6; abundance: few; j_gene: TRBJ1-1; d_gene: .; CDR3aa: CASSYSQGEAFF; CDR3nt: TGTGCCAGCAGTTACTCCCAGGGAGAAGCTTTCTTT
v_gene: TRBV7-8; abundance: many; j_gene: TRBJ1-4; d_gene: .; CDR3aa: CASSWTGTKVGKLFF; CDR3nt: TGTGCCAGCAGCTGGACCGGGACCAAGGTGGGGAAACTGTTTTTT
v_gene: TRBV18; abundance: many; j_gene: TRBJ1-1; d_gene: .; CDR3aa: CASSAGHLNTEAFF; CDR3nt: TGTGCCAGCTCAGCCGGACACCTGAACACTGAAGCTTTCTTT
v_gene: TRBV24-1; abundance: many; j_gene: TRBJ1-2; d_gene: .; CDR3aa: CATSDSAERYGYTF; CDR3nt: TGTGCCACCAGTGATTCTGCAGAGCGCTATGGCTACACCTTC
v_gene: TRBV24-1; abundance: many; j_gene: TRBJ2-1; d_gene: TRBD2; CDR3aa: CATSPSAAFRGGTYNEQFF; CDR3nt: TGTGCCACCAGTCCATCCGCGGCTTTCCGCGGGGGAACTTACAATGAGCAGTTCTTC